This T cell receptor beta chain was sequenced in a study of sequential checkpoint blockade in melanoma (dated by TCRdb to about 2019). Background on the whole study: In a 1:1 randomization, patients received either first-line nivolumab then ipilimumab (arm A) or ipilimumab then nivolumab (arm B). Fewer than 25 patients had matched tumor biopsies taken before treatment and at week 13, after single-agent nivolumab (arm A) or ipilimumab (arm B). In around four fifths of the matched pre- and post-treatment tumor biopsy pairs, both biopsies came from the same lesion. Maintenance nivolumab came after each of the two trial sequences. DNA from approximately 91 pretreatment melanoma tumor samples was subjected to TCRbeta immunosequencing. Results the study describes overall, beyond this receptor: Among patients in arm A, the nivolumab-first arm, pretreatment tumor TIL clonality was associated with response (P = .04). Small sample sizes and reduced statistical power limited the analyses of tumor T-cell fraction within each arm. Patients with increases in tumor T-cell fraction and clonality by week 13 were approximately 30 times more likely to achieve clinical benefit. Validation of the response-prediction model combining TCR metrics and mutation burden is needed in larger, independent patient cohorts. Tumor T-cell fraction and clonality were found to correlate with PD-L1 staining and CD8+ T-cell counts but not with mutational load.

CDR1 and CDR2 (MGHRA, YSYEKL) derive from the germline V gene. Trimming at the junction amounts to 4 bases on V and 5 bases on J, and the germline ends lie 20 bases apart. The CDR3 numbers 16 residues from cysteine through phenylalanine. Left in the record is the CDR3 DNA by itself, 48 bases read in frame from the first base. The immunoSEQ Assay was used to immunosequence TCRbeta CDR3 regions from genomic DNA. Genomic DNA was amplified by bias-controlled multiplex PCR before high-throughput sequencing. In the authors' own workflow: To quantify the absolute abundance of each unique TCRbeta CDR3 region, the sequences were collapsed and filtered. Clonality, defined as 1 minus Pielou's evenness, was calculated using productive rearrangements only. Tumor T-cell fraction was calculated by normalizing TCRbeta template counts to usable DNA, which was estimated from several housekeeping genes. Clones with significantly greater frequencies in on-treatment versus baseline samples were identified using a previously published method. Imported from immuneACCESS, the table was reduced by TCRdb to in-frame sequences with V and J called. These copies leave out some clones; in studies compared against another copy, an unresolved V gene accounts for under half, and the cause of the remainder is not known. The V and J calls and clone size come from that table; D and trimming were worked out from the DNA. This sample lists roughly 9,000 clones; 20% to 25% were detected once. Together, the top ten hold more than 13% of the sample.

The treatment or condition label for this specimen denotes: randomized to nivolumab then ipilimumab (arm A) or the reverse (arm B). None of the patients in the trial had previously been given DNA-damaging chemotherapy. Samples came from patients with melanoma in CheckMate 064, a randomized, open-label phase II trial of sequential checkpoint blockade. Genomic DNA from formalin-fixed paraffin-embedded (FFPE) tissue samples was used for tumor TCR sequencing. This clone was detected a few times. Its recognized antigen is unknown. No base-level quality is on record; no much larger clone is a single base apart.

This TCR came from a human donor with melanoma. This chain joins TRBV4-1 to TRBJ2-5; the D gene is perhaps TRBD1 or TRBD2, each of them matching over 5 bases. Sequences were derived from tumor tissue (inferred from file names), sampled from a patient given nivolumab and ipilimumab in sequence. The nucleotides read TGCGCCAGCAGCCGCGATGAGGGGCCTATTGAGGAGACCCAGTACTTC. Translated, it gives CASSRDEGPIEETQYF.